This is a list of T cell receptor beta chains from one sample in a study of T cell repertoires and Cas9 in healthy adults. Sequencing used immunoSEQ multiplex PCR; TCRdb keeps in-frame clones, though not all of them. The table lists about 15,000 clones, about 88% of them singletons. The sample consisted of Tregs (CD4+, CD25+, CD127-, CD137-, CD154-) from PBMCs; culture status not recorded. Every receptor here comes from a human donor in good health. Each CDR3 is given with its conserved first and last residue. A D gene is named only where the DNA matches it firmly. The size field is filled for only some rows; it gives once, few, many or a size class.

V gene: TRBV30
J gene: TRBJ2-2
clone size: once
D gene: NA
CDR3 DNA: TGTGCCTGGACTGAGTGGGGTCCACGCGAACACCGGGGAGCTGTTTTT
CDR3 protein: CAWTEWGPREHRGAVF

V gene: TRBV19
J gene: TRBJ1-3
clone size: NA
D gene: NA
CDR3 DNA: TGTGCCACTAGGCGGATCATCGGGTCCGGAAACACCATATATTTT
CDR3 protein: CATRRIIGSGNTIYF

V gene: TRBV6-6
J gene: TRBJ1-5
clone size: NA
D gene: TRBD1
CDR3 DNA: TGTGCCAGCAGGAGACAGGGGCTTCAGCCCCAGCATTTT
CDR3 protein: CASRRQGLQPQHF

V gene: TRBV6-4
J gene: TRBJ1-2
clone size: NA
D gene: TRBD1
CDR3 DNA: TGTGCCAGCAGTTTGACAGGGGATAACTATGGCTACACCTTC
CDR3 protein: CASSLTGDNYGYTF

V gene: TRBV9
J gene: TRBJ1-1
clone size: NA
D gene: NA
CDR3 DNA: TGTGCCAGCAGCCCGGGGGAAACGAGGAACACTGAAGCTTTCTTT
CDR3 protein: CASSPGETRNTEAFF

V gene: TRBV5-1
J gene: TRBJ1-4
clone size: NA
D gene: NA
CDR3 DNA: TGCGCCAGCAGCGCAGCGACAGGAGGGGACGAAAAACTGTTTTTT
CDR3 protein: CASSAATGGDEKLFF

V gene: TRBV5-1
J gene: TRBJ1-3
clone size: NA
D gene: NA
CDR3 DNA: TGCGCCAGCAGCTTGGCCGCCCGGTTCGGGAACACCATATATTTT
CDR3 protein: CASSLAARFGNTIYF

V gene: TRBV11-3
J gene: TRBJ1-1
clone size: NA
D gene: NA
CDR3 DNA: TGTGCCAGCAGCCCCCAATCCCTTGAAGCTTTCTTT
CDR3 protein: CASSPQSLEAFF

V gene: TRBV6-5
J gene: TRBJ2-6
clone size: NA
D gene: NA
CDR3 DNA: TGTGCCAGCAGTTACTTATCCCGTCCCCGGGGCAACGTCCTGACTTTC
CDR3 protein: CASSYLSRPRGNVLTF

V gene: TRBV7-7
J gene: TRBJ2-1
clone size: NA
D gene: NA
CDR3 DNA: TGTGCCAGCAGCTTAGCCAGGGCCCCCTACAATGAGCAGTTCTTC
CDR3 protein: CASSLARAPYNEQFF

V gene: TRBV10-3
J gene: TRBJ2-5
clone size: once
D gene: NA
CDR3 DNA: TGTGCCACAGACGGAGGGCCGGGGGAGACCCAGTACTTC
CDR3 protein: CATDGGPGETQYF

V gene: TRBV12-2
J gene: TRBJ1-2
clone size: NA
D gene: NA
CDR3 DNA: TGTGCAAGTCGCCCCAGTACTAACTATGGCTACACCTTC
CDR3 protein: CASRPSTNYGYTF

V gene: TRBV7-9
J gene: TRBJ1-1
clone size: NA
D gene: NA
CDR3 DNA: TGTGCCAGCAGCTCCCGTTTAGGGGCAGGAAACACTGAAGCTTTCTTT
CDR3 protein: CASSSRLGAGNTEAFF

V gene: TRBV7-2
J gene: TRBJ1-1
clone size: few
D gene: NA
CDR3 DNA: TGTGCCAGCAGCCCCGGACGTACCACTGAAGCTTTCTTT
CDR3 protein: CASSPGRTTEAFF

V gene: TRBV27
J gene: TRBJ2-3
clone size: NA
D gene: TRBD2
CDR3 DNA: TGTGCCAGCAGTTTAGTTCGGGAGGCCCACACAGATACGCAGTATTTT
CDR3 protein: CASSLVREAHTDTQYF

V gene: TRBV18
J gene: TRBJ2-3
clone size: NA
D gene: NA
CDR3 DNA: TGTGCCAGCTCACCAGTCAGCGAGGCCGGTACAGATACGCAGTATTTT
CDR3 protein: CASSPVSEAGTDTQYF

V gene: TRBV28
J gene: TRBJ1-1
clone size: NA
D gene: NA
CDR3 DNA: TGTGCCAGCAGTCCAACAGGGTTGAACACTGAAGCTTTCTTT
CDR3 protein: CASSPTGLNTEAFF

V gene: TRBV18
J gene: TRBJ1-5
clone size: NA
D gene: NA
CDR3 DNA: TGTGCCAGCTCACCAGGGGAAAATCAGCCCCAGCATTTT
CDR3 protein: CASSPGENQPQHF

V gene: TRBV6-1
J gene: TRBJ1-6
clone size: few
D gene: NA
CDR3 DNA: TGTGCCAGCAGTGACGAGGGACTCACCCTCCACTTT
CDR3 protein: CASSDEGLTLHF

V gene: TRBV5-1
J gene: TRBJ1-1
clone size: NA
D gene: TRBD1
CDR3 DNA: TGCGCCAGCAGCTTGCTCGCAGGGGGAACTGAAGCTTTCTTT
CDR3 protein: CASSLLAGGTEAFF

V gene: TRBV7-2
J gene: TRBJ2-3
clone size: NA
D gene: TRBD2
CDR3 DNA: TGTGCCAGCAGCTTACGGGGGACTAGCGGGACGATTAGCACAGATACGCAGTATTTT
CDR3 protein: CASSLRGTSGTISTDTQYF

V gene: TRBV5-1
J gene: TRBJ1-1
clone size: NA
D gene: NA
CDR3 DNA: TGCGCCAGCAGCCCGGGGGTGGGCGGAATGAACACTGAAGCTTTCTTT
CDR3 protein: CASSPGVGGMNTEAFF

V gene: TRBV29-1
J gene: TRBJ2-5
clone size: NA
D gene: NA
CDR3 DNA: TGCAGCGTTGTTGGATGGGGCGCTCGACAAGAGACCCAGTACTTC
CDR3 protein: CSVVGWGARQETQYF

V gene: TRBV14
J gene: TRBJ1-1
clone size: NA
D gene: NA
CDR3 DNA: TGTGCCAGCAGCCAAGTCAGGCCCGGGAGGACTGAAGCTTTCTTT
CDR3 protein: CASSQVRPGRTEAFF

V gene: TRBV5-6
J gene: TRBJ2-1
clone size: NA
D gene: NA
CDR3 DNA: TGTGCCAGCAGCTTGTTGGGGTACCGCTACAATGAGCAGTTCTTC
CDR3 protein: CASSLLGYRYNEQFF

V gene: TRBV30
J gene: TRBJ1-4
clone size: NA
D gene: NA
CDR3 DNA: TGTGCCTGGAGTGGGGAAAAACTGTTTTTT
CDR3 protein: CAWSGEKLFF

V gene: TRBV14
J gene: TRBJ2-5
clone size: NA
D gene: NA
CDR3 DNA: TGTGCCAGCAGCCAGGACTTGGGGCAAGAGACCCAGTACTTC
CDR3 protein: CASSQDLGQETQYF

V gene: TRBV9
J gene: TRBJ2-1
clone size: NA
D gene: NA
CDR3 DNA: TGTGCCAGCAGCATTAGAGGCTCCTACAATGAGCAGTTCTTC
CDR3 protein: CASSIRGSYNEQFF

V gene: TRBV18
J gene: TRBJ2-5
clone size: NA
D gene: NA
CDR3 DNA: TGTGCCAGCTCACAAAAACCGAGCGACAGATGGTACCAAGAGACCCAGTACTTC
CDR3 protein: CASSQKPSDRWYQETQYF

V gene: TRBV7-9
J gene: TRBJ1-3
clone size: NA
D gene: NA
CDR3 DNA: TGTGCCAGCAGCTACACGGCCCGAAACACCATATATTTT
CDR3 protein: CASSYTARNTIYF

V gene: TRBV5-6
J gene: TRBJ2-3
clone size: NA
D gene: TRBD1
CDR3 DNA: TGTGCCAGCCGCTGGGACAGAAACACAGATACGCAGTATTTT
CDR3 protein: CASRWDRNTDTQYF

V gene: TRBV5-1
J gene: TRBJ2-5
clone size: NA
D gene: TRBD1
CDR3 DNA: TGCGCCAGCAGGAATTACAGGGGATTGTACCAAGAGACCCAGTACTTC
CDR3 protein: CASRNYRGLYQETQYF

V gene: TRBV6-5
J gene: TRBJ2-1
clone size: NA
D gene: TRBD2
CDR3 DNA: TGTGCCAGCAGTTACTGGAGGAGGGCCGGGAGGGAGCAGTTCTTC
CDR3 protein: CASSYWRRAGREQFF

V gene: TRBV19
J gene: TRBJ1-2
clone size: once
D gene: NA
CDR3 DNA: TGTGCCAGTAGTATGGGCAGCTCTTCAGGCTACACCTTC
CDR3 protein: CASSMGSSSGYTF

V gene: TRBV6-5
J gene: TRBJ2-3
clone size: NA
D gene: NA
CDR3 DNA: TGTGCCAGCAGTTACTCCAGAACCGCAGATACGCAGTATTTT
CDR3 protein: CASSYSRTADTQYF

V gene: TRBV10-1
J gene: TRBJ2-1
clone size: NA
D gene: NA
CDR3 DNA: TGCGCCAGCTTCCTCGGGACAACGGTACCCAATGAGCAGTTCTTC
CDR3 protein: CASFLGTTVPNEQFF

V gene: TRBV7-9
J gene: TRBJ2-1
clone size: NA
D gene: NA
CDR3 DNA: TGTGCCAGCAGACCGGGTGGGGGTTTGCAGTTCTTC
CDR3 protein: CASRPGGGLQFF

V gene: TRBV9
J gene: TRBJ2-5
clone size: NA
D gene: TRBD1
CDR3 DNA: TGTGCCAGCAGCCGGACAGGGGGCTACGAGACCCAGTACTTC
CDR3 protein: CASSRTGGYETQYF

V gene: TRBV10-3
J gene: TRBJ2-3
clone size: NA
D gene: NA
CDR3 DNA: TGTGCCATCAGCTCCGGGCCCCAAACCACAGATACGCAGTATTTT
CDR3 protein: CAISSGPQTTDTQYF

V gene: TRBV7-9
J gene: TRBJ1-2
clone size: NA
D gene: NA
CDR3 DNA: TGTGCCAGCAGCCTCGCAGGTTACTATGGCTACACCTTC
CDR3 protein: CASSLAGYYGYTF

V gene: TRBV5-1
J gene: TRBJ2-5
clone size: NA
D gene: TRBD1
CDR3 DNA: TGCGCCAGCAGCCCCGGACAGGTAAAAGAGACCCAGTACTTC
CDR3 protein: CASSPGQVKETQYF

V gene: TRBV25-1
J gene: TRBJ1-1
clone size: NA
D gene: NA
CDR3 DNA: TGTGCCAGCAGGCGGGGCAGGTCTGAAGCTTTCTTT
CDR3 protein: CASRRGRSEAFF

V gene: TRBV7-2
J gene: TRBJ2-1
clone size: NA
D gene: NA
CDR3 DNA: TGTGCCAGCAGCTTAAGATCTAGCAGGGCTCAGTATGAGCAGTTCTTC
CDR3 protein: CASSLRSSRAQYEQFF

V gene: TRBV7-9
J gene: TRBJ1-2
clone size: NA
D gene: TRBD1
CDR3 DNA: TGTGCCAGCAGCTTGGGACAGGGGGCTGGAGGCTACACCTTC
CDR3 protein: CASSLGQGAGGYTF

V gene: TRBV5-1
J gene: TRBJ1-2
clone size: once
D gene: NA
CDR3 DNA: TGCGCCAGCAGCTTGGATGGGACGTATTACTATGGCTACACCTTC
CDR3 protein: CASSLDGTYYYGYTF

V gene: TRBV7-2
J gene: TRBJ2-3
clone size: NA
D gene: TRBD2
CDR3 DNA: TGTGCCAGCAGCCTCAATAGCGGGGGGCTCTCCACAGATACGCAGTATTTT
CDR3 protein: CASSLNSGGLSTDTQYF

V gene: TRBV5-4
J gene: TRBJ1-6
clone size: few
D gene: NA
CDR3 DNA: TGTGCCAGCAGACCCACTTATGAGGGACCCCTCCACTTT
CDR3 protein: CASRPTYEGPLHF

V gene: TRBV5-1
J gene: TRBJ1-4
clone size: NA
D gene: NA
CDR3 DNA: TGCGCCAGCAGAGAGCCCCAGTTCAGAAAACTGTTTTTT
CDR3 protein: CASREPQFRKLFF

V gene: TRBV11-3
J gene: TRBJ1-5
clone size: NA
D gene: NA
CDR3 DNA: TGTGCCAGCAGCTTAGATGCGAGTCAGCCCCAGCATTTT
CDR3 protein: CASSLDASQPQHF

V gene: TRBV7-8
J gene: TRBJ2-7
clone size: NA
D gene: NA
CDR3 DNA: TGTGCCAGCAGCTTAGCGTTGGGGGGCGTGTTCTACGAGCAGTACTTC
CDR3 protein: CASSLALGGVFYEQYF

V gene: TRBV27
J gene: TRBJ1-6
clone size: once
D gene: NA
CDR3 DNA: TGTGCCAGCAGTTCGGGGACGGGAAATTCACCCCTCCACTTT
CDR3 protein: CASSSGTGNSPLHF

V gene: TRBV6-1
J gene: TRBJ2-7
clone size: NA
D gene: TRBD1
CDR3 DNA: TGTGCCAGCAGGGGACAGGGGGCTTACGAGCAGTACTTC
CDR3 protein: CASRGQGAYEQYF

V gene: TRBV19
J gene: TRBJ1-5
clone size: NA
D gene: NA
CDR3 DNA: TGTGCCAGTAGTATACGGCCCCCGAGTAATCAGCCCCAGCATTTT
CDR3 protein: CASSIRPPSNQPQHF

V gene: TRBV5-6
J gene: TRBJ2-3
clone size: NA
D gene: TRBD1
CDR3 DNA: TGTGCCAGCAGATACCTGGACAGGGGAGAAGATACGCAGTATTTT
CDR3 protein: CASRYLDRGEDTQYF

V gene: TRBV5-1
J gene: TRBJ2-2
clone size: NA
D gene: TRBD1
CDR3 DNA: TGCGCCAGCAGCCCCCTCCCACAGGGGGACCGGCTGTTTTTT
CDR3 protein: CASSPLPQGDRLFF

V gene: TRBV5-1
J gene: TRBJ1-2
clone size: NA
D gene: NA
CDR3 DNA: TGCGCCAGCAGCATAGGGACGGCTTATGGCTACACCTTC
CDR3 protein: CASSIGTAYGYTF

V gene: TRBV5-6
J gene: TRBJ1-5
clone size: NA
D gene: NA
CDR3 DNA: TGTGCCAGCAGCTTGGCCGGGGGAGTCGGCAATCAGCCCCAGCATTTT
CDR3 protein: CASSLAGGVGNQPQHF

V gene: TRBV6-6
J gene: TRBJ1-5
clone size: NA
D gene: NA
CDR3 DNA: TGTGCCAGCAGTTACTCGGCGGGCAATCAGCCCCAGCATTTT
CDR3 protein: CASSYSAGNQPQHF

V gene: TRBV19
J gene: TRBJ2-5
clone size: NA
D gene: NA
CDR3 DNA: TGTGCCAGTAGTCGGTCAGATCTCCGCCAAGAGACCCAGTACTTC
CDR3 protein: CASSRSDLRQETQYF